These 28 T cell receptor beta chains were sequenced from one sample in a study of blood T cell repertoires in COVID-19. The repertoire was sequenced with immunoSEQ multiplex PCR; TCRdb's copy has only in-frame clones and lacks some. This table holds fewer than 350,000 clones, 70% to 90% found once. Sequenced: peripheral blood. The receptor source for this set is a woman between 25 and 40 years old who had recovered from COVID-19.

Turning to this clone: The junction shows a germline mismatch at one end, possibly a read error. The DNA for the CDR3 is TGTGCCAGCAGCCGTGGACAGCAGGAAGACTTC. Translation gives CASSRGQQEDF. The V gene is TRBV3-1 (or the pseudogene TRBV3-2), the J gene TRBJ1-2, with a weak D call TRBD1 (6 bases). Germline CDR1 and CDR2: LGHDT and YNNKEL (reference sequence). This CDR3 spans 11 amino acids.

Turning to this clone: Different DNA sequences within this sample yield the same CDR3. This chain joins TRBV19 and TRBJ1-2, with D uncertain. The V gene's germline CDR1 is LNHDA and CDR2 SQIVND (reference sequence). The CDR3 sequence is 13 residues long. Trimming stripped 3 bases from V and 4 bases from J, with 9 bases between. The CDR3 bases are TGTGCCAGTAGTATCGACCGAGGCTATGGCTACACCTTC. Protein product: CASSIDRGYGYTF.

The chain combines TRBV4-1 with TRBJ2-7; D remains unclear. The CDR3 contains 15 residues. Trimming took off 4 bases at V and 0 bases at J, with 13 bases between the two ends. Germline values: CDR1 MGHRA, CDR2 YSYEKL. CDR3 sequence: CASSPRGSSSYEQYF. DNA of the CDR3: TGCGCCAGCAGCCCAAGAGGCAGTAGCTCCTACGAGCAGTACTTC.

The rearrangement joins TRBV15 to TRBJ2-2, with D perhaps matching TRBD1 (6 bases). The CDR3 covers 14 residues. Trimming stripped 6 bases from V and 1 base from J, with 9 bases between. Looked up from germline, CDR1 is LNHNV and CDR2 is YYDKDF (reference sequence). This CDR3 is CATRKTGNTGELFF. CDR3 coding DNA: TGTGCCACCAGGAAGACAGGGAACACCGGGGAGCTGTTTTTT.

The chain couples TRBV7-8 to TRBJ1-6, with D uncertain. Germline V gene data show CDR1 as SGHVS and CDR2 as FQNEAQ. Trimming removed 1 base from V and 5 bases from J, with 9 bases in between. The CDR3 is 15 residues long. Here the CDR3 reads CASSLVAQNNSPLHF. The CDR3 nucleotides read TGTGCCAGCAGCTTAGTTGCCCAGAATAATTCACCCCTCCACTTT.

The J gene is TRBJ2-7, the V gene TRBV6-5; weak D call: TRBD2 (5 bases). The CDR3 contains 13 residues. With 5 bases removed from V and 3 bases from J, the gap between germline ends came to 11 bases. The germline CDR1 and CDR2 sequences are MNHEY and SVGAGI. Here the CDR3 reads CASSPGSVYEQYF. The CDR3 coding sequence is TGTGCCAGCAGTCCGGGATCCGTCTACGAGCAGTACTTC.

The chain couples TRBV3-1 (or the pseudogene TRBV3-2) to TRBJ1-1, with D possibly TRBD1 on 5 matching bases. CDR1 and CDR2 from the germline V gene are LGHDT and YNNKEL (reference sequence). V lost 2 bases and J lost 5, with 12 bases in between. The CDR3 consists of 14 residues. The CDR3 sequence: CASSQRREGTEAFF. As DNA, the CDR3 is TGTGCCAGCAGCCAAAGAAGGGAGGGGACTGAAGCTTTCTTT.

The V call is TRBV6-5, the J call TRBJ2-1, with 9 bases aligning to TRBD1. The V gene end was trimmed by 5 bases and the J gene end by 1 base; junction bases not matched to a gene: 3. The CDR3 extends over 15 amino acids. From germline, CDR1 is MNHEY and CDR2 SVGAGI. CDR3 sequence (DNA): TGTGCCAGCAGTACAGGGGGCGTTTCCTACAATGAGCAGTTCTTC. Its protein product is CASSTGGVSYNEQFF.

The V and J genes are TRBV7-9 and TRBJ1-1; perhaps TRBD1 as D (6 bases). V gave up 5 bases and J gave up 1 base, with 8 bases separating them. Germline CDR1 and CDR2: SEHNR and FQNEAQ (reference sequence). The CDR3 sequence is 13 residues long. CDR3 sequence reads: CASSGQTNTEAFF. The CDR3, as DNA: TGTGCCAGCAGCGGACAGACGAACACTGAAGCTTTCTTT. The full variable domain, completed using reference TRBV7-9 and TRBJ1-1, is DTGVSQNPRHKITKRGQNVTFRCDPISEHNRLYWYRQTLGQGPEFLTYFQNEAQLEKSRLLSDRFSAERPKGSFSTLEIQRTEQGDSAMYLCASSGQTNTEAFFGQGTRLTVV.

This chain uses TRBV15 with TRBJ2-7; D possibly corresponds to TRBD2 (6 bases). This CDR3 contains 13 residues. Germline V gives CDR1 LNHNV, CDR2 YYDKDF (reference sequence). Trimming stripped 3 bases from V and 5 bases from J, with 11 bases between. The DNA of the CDR3 is TGTGCCACCAGCAGCCCCGGGGAGGACGAGCAGTACTTC. This sequence encodes CATSSPGEDEQYF.

The chain uses TRBV28 and TRBJ2-1; 7 bases fit TRBD1. CDR3 length equals 12 residues. V dropped 5 bases and J dropped 8; count of bases not matched to a gene: 3. Per the germline V gene, CDR1 is MDHEN and CDR2 is SYDVKM. CDR3 coding DNA: TGTGCCAGCAGTCCCACAGGGGATGAGCAGTTCTTC. Protein: CASSPTGDEQFF.

This sequence joins TRBV7-9 and TRBJ2-5; D is perhaps TRBD1 (6 bases). CDR3 length: 13 amino acids. V lost 6 bases and J 0 bases, leaving 8 bases between the germline ends. The V gene's germline CDR1 is SEHNR and CDR2 FQNEAQ (reference sequence). CDR3 region: CASRTGHQETQYF. The CDR3 DNA reads TGTGCCAGCAGGACAGGCCACCAAGAGACCCAGTACTTC.

The chain is built from TRBV27 and TRBJ1-1; D ambiguous. The CDR3 runs to 13 residues. Trimming removed 8 bases from V and 4 bases from J, with 14 bases in between. CDR1 and CDR2 from the germline V gene are MNHEY and SMNVEV (reference sequence). The CDR3 sequence is CASVNSGVTEAFF. In DNA form, the CDR3 reads TGTGCCAGCGTGAATTCCGGGGTCACTGAAGCTTTCTTT.

This clone was observed a single time. The rearrangement uses TRBV4-3 and TRBJ2-5; D is unresolved. This CDR3 is built from 13 residues. Between the trimmed V and J ends, which lost 0 bases and 5 bases, there was a span of 7 bases. Germline values: CDR1 LGHNA, CDR2 YSLEER. The CDR3 sequence: CASSQDIRETQYF. CDR3 bases: TGCGCCAGCAGCCAAGATATTCGGGAGACCCAGTACTTC.

This sequence joins TRBV6-5 and TRBJ2-7, with 10 positions matching TRBD1. CDR1 MNHEY and CDR2 SVGAGI come from the germline V gene. Trimming took 5 bases from V and 9 from J; bases not matched to a gene: 10. CDR3 length: 14 residues. CDR3 region: CASSTGTGAPVQYF. The CDR3 nucleotides are TGTGCCAGCAGTACCGGGACAGGGGCCCCCGTGCAGTACTTC.

The V call is TRBV10-1, the J call TRBJ2-5; D possibly corresponds to TRBD2 (5 bases). V was shortened by 2 bases and J by 5 bases, with 9 bases between the two germline ends. This CDR3 spans 13 amino acids. Germline assignment: CDR1 WNHNN and CDR2 SYGVQD (reference sequence). The CDR3 region is CASSEDGDETQYF. For the CDR3, the DNA is TGCGCCAGCAGTGAGGACGGGGATGAGACCCAGTACTTC.

For the CDR3, the DNA is TGTGCCAGCAGCTCGCTTGGCGGCTACACCTTC. It yields the protein CASSSLGGYTF. The chain combines TRBV7-2 with TRBJ1-2; D not resolved. The CDR3 covers 11 residues. The V and J ends lost 4 bases and 8 bases respectively, with 8 bases between them. Germline CDR1 reads SGHTA; CDR2 reads FQGNSA.

This chain's CDR3 is CASVRDTSLEAFF. DNA of the CDR3: TGTGCCAGCGTTAGGGACACCTCACTTGAAGCTTTCTTT. This chain connects TRBV12-3 or TRBV12-4 to TRBJ1-1; perhaps TRBD1 as D (6 bases). V dropped 8 bases and J dropped 7 bases, with 17 bases sitting between them. The CDR3 is 13 amino acids.

Of note for this clone: In the same sample, other DNA sequences code for this CDR3. The chain couples TRBV7-2 to TRBJ1-1, with a weak D call TRBD1 (5 bases). From germline, CDR1 is SGHTA and CDR2 FQGNSA. The CDR3 is 13 amino acids. Trimming cost V 5 bases and J 1 base, with 8 bases left between them. The CDR3 loop reads CASSRDRNTEAFF. In DNA form, the CDR3 reads TGTGCCAGCAGCCGAGACAGGAACACTGAAGCTTTCTTT.

The CDR3 spells CASSSPWTSGRDTQYF. The CDR3 nucleotides read TGTGCCAGTAGCTCCCCCTGGACTAGCGGGAGGGATACGCAGTATTTT. The chain is built from TRBV19 and TRBJ2-3; 14 positions match TRBD2. This CDR3 comprises 16 residues. CDR1 and CDR2 from the germline V gene are LNHDA and SQIVND (reference sequence). Trimming at V came to 6 bases and at J to 6 bases, leaving 8 bases not matched to a gene.

The chain joins TRBV7-9 to TRBJ1-2, with D possibly matching TRBD1 (6 bases). In germline, CDR1 is SEHNR, CDR2 FQNEAQ (reference sequence). The CDR3 length is 15 residues. The V gene lost 5 bases and the J gene lost 4 bases, with 17 bases spanning the gap. The CDR3 here is CASSVGETGRYGYTF. As DNA, the CDR3 is TGTGCCAGCAGCGTAGGAGAGACAGGACGCTATGGCTACACCTTC.

This clone was found once. The rearrangement uses TRBV4-1 and TRBJ2-5; D is possibly TRBD1 (6 bases). Deletions cut 2 bases from V and 6 bases from J, with 13 bases between. There are 14 residues in the CDR3. Germline lookup yields CDR1 MGHRA and CDR2 YSYEKL. DNA of the CDR3: TGCGCCAGCAGCCAACCCACAGGGATGCAGACCCAGTACTTC. Its translation is CASSQPTGMQTQYF.

Only a few counts were recorded for this clone. This chain links TRBV4-1 with TRBJ2-1; TRBD2 is a possible D gene (5 bases). V was cut by 4 bases and J by 7 bases, with 23 bases left in between. The germline gives CDR1 MGHRA, CDR2 YSYEKL. The length of the CDR3 is 17 residues. The DNA for the CDR3 is TGCGCCAGCAGCCGCGCCCCCACCGCCGACGGGATTAATGAGCAGTTCTTC. This codes for CASSRAPTADGINEQFF.

V gene TRBV3-1 (or the pseudogene TRBV3-2) combines with J gene TRBJ1-1; D may be TRBD1 (5 bases). This CDR3 is 14 amino acids long. Germline CDR1 is LGHDT and CDR2 is YNNKEL (reference sequence). V was shortened by 4 bases and J by 1 base, with 10 bases between the two germline ends. The CDR3 nucleotides are TGTGCCAGCAGCCCAAGGGGAGGGAACACTGAAGCTTTCTTT. Translated, it gives CASSPRGGNTEAFF.

This clone was picked up a small number of times. The chain links TRBV30 to TRBJ1-2; possible D gene TRBD1, 6 bases. CDR1 and CDR2 from the germline V gene are GTSNPN and SVGIG (reference sequence). This CDR3 has 13 amino acids. Trimming took 4 bases from V and 4 from J, leaving 13 bases between them. The CDR3 is CAWNREAGYGYTF. The CDR3 region has the DNA TGTGCCTGGAACAGGGAAGCTGGCTATGGCTACACCTTC.

V is TRBV6-2 or TRBV6-3 and J is TRBJ2-1; weak D call: TRBD2 (6 bases). CDR3 length equals 15 residues. Germline CDR1 reads MNHEY; CDR2 reads SVGEGT. The V and J ends lost 4 bases and 5 bases respectively, with 15 bases between them. The CDR3 here is CASSWRGVGDNEQFF. The CDR3 region has the DNA TGTGCCAGCAGTTGGAGGGGAGTAGGGGACAATGAGCAGTTCTTC.

There are a few counts of this clone. The chain is built from TRBV2 and TRBJ2-7; TRBD1 matches at 11 bases. CDR1 is SNHLY and CDR2 is FYNNEI in the germline V gene. V lost 4 bases and J lost 3; bases outside the gene matches: 11. This CDR3 has 17 residues. CDR3 sequence: CASSAGQGEKAYYEQYF. DNA for the CDR3: TGTGCCAGCAGTGCGGGACAGGGGGAGAAGGCCTACTACGAGCAGTACTTC. Based on the CDR3 plus reference TRBV2 and TRBJ2-7, the full variable domain is EPEVTQTPSHQVTQMGQEVILRCVPISNHLYFYWYRQILGQKVEFLVSFYNNEISEKSEIFDDQFSVERPDGSNFTLKIRSTKLEDSAMYFCASSAGQGEKAYYEQYFGPGTRLTVT.

CDR3 residues: CASSYGGSNQPQHF. CDR3 in DNA: TGTGCCAGCAGTTACGGGGGGAGCAATCAGCCCCAGCATTTT. The rearrangement joins TRBV6-2 or TRBV6-3 to TRBJ1-5; D possibly corresponds to TRBD1 (5 bases). The V end was cut by 2 bases, the J end by 1 base, with 6 bases between. The CDR3 spans 14 residues. Looked up from germline, CDR1 is MNHEY and CDR2 is SVGEGT.